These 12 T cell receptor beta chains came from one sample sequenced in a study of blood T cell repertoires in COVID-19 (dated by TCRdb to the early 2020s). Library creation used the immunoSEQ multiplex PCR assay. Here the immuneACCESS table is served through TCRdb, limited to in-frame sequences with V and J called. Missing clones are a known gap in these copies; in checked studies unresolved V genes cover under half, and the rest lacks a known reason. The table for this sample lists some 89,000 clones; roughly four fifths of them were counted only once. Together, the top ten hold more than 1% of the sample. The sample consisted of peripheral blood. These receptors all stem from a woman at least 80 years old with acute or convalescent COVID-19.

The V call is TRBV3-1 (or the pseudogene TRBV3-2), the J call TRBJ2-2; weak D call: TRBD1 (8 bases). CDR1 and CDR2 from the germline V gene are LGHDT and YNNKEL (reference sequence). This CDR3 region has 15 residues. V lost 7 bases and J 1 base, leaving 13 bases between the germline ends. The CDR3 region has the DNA TGTGCCAGCAAGGGGGGGACAGGGAACACCGGGGAGCTGTTTTTT. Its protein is CASKGGTGNTGELFF.

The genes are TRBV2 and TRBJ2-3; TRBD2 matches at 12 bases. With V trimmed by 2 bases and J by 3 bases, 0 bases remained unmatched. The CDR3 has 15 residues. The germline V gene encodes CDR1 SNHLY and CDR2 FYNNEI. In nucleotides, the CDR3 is TGTGCCAGCAGTGAACTAGCGGGAGGGACAGATACGCAGTATTTT. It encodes CASSELAGGTDTQYF. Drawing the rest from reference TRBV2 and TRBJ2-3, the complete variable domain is EPEVTQTPSHQVTQMGQEVILRCVPISNHLYFYWYRQILGQKVEFLVSFYNNEISEKSEIFDDQFSVERPDGSNFTLKIRSTKLEDSAMYFCASSELAGGTDTQYFGPGTRLTVL.

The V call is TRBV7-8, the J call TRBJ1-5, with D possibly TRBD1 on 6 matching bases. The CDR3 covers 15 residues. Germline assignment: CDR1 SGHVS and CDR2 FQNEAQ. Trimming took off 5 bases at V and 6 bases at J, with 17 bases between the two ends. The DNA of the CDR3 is TGTGCCAGCAGCCCGCGAGGTGGGGGCCTTCAGCCCCAGCATTTT. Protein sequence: CASSPRGGGLQPQHF.

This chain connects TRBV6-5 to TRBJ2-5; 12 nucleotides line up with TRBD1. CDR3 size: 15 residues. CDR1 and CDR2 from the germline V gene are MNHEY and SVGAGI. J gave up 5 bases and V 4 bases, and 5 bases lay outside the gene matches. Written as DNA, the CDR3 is TGTGCCAGCAGTTCCGGGACAGGGGGCCTGGAGACCCAGTACTTC. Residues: CASSSGTGGLETQYF.

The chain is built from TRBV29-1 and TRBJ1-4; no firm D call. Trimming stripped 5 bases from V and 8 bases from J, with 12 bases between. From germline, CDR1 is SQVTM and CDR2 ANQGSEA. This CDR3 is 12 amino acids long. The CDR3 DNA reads TGCAGCGTTCAGTATACCCAGGAAAAACTGTTTTTT. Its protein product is CSVQYTQEKLFF.

The CDR3 nucleotides are TGCGCCAGCAGCTCATCTCGTCGGGAGACCCAGTACTTC. It yields the protein CASSSSRRETQYF. This chain connects TRBV5-1 to TRBJ2-5; no clear D. The V end lost 3 bases, the J end lost 5 bases, and 11 bases lay between the germline ends. Germline V gene data show CDR1 as SGHRS and CDR2 as YFSETQ. The CDR3 has 13 residues.

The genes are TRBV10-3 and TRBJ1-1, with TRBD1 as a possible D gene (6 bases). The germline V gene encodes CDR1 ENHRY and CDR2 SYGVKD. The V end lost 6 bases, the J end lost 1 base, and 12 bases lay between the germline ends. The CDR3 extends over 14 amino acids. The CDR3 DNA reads TGTGCCATCAGGAGGGACACACAGAACACTGAAGCTTTCTTT. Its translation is CAIRRDTQNTEAFF.

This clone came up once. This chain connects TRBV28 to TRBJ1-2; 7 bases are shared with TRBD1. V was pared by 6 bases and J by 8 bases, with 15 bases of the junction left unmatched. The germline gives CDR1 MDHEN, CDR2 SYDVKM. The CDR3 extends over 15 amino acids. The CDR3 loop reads CASSLPGSGGSGYTF. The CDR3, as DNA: TGTGCCAGCAGCCTACCTGGGTCAGGGGGTTCGGGCTACACCTTC.

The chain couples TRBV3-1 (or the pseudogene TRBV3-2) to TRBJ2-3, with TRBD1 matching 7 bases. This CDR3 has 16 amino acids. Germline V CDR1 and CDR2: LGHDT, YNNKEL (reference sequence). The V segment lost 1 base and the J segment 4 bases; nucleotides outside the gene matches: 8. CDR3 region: CASSQAITGAADTQYF. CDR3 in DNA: TGTGCCAGCAGCCAAGCTATTACAGGGGCGGCAGATACGCAGTATTTT.

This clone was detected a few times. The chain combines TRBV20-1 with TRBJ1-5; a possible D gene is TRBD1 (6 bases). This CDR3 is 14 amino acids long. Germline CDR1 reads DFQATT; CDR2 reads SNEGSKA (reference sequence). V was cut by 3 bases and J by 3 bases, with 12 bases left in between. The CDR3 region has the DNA TGCAGTGCTAGTGGACCAGGGGTCAATCAGCCCCAGCATTTT. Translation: CSASGPGVNQPQHF.

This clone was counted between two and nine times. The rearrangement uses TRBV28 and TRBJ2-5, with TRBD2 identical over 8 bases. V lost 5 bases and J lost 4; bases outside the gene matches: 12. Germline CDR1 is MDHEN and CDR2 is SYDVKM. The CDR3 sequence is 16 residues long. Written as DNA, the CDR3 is TGTGCCAGCAGTCCAAATCGCGGGGGGCCGCGAGAGACCCAGTACTTC. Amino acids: CASSPNRGGPRETQYF.

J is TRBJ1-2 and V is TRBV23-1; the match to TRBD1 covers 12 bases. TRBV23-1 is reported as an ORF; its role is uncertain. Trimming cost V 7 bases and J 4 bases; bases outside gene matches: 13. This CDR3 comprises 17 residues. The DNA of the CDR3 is TGCGCCAGCATAGAGGGACAGGGGGCCCGGAAGACCTATGGCTACACCTTC. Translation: CASIEGQGARKTYGYTF.